The next 15 T cell receptor beta chains were all read from a single sample in a study of shared clonotypes between healthy human individuals. Using immunoSEQ multiplex PCR, the repertoire was profiled, and TCRdb retains in-frame clones only, with some absent. The sample includes just under 350,000 clones, over 70% of them seen just once. Input material: memory CD4+ T cells sorted from blood. The sample's subset: CD45RA-negative fraction. These receptors were obtained from a man younger than 40 in good health.

The J gene is TRBJ1-1, the V gene TRBV2; D remains ambiguous. From germline, CDR1 is SNHLY and CDR2 FYNNEI. Trimming stripped 8 bases from V and 4 bases from J, with 17 bases between. The CDR3 totals 14 residues. CDR3 region: CASGRERGATEAFF. CDR3 in DNA: TGTGCCAGCGGACGTGAGCGGGGAGCCACTGAAGCTTTCTTT.

The rearrangement uses TRBV28 and TRBJ1-5, with 7 nucleotides matching TRBD1. CDR1 and CDR2 (germline): MDHEN, SYDVKM. Trimming cost V 6 bases and J 7 bases; bases outside gene matches: 9. This CDR3 comprises 14 residues. The CDR3 DNA is TGTGCCAGCAGCCAGACAGGGAACGTGCAGCCCCAGCATTTT. As protein: CASSQTGNVQPQHF.

The chain has TRBV18 and TRBJ1-1; the D gene is possibly TRBD1 (5 bases). Germline CDR1 and CDR2: KGHSH and LQKENI. CDR3 length equals 14 residues. V lost 3 bases, J lost 6 bases, and 14 bases lay in between. CDR3 DNA sequence: TGTGCCAGCTCACCGGGGATAAACAGGCCTGAAGCTTTCTTT. Translated, it gives CASSPGINRPEAFF.

The J gene is TRBJ1-4, the V gene TRBV6-1; 7 bases agree with TRBD1. Germline-derived CDR1 and CDR2 are MNHNS and SASEGT. Losses at the gene ends were 4 bases for V and 7 bases for J; bases not matched to a gene: 9. The length of the CDR3 is 15 residues. CDR3 in DNA: TGTGCCAGCAGTGCATTGACAGGGAAGGGTGAAAAACTGTTTTTT. Its protein is CASSALTGKGEKLFF.

The chain joins TRBV5-6 to TRBJ2-7; perhaps TRBD1 as D (8 bases). The CDR3 extends over 16 amino acids. The V and J ends lost 4 bases and 7 bases respectively, with 24 bases between them. Germline CDR1 is SGHDT and CDR2 is YYEEEE. CDR3: CASSPDREGLQYEQYF. The CDR3 DNA is TGTGCCAGCAGCCCGGACAGGGAGGGACTGCAATATGAGCAGTACTTC.

This chain joins TRBV5-1 and TRBJ1-1; a possible D gene is TRBD1 (6 bases). From germline, CDR1 is SGHRS and CDR2 YFSETQ. V was pared by 5 bases and J by 1 base, with 15 bases between. The CDR3 spans 15 residues. CDR3 DNA: TGCGCCAGCAGTGGACACCAGGGGACGAACACTGAAGCTTTCTTT. Translating gives CASSGHQGTNTEAFF. Together with reference TRBV5-1 and TRBJ1-1, the CDR3 gives the full variable domain: KAGVTQTPRYLIKTRGQQVTLSCSPISGHRSVSWYQQTPGQGLQFLFEYFSETQRNKGNFPGRFSGRQFSNSRSEMNVSTLELGDSALYLCASSGHQGTNTEAFFGQGTRLTVV.

This clone has more than one count but fewer than ten. This chain uses TRBV2 with TRBJ2-3, with D unresolved. This CDR3 comprises 11 residues. The germline V and J ends were trimmed by 10 bases and 6 bases, with 11 bases remaining between them. In germline, CDR1 is SNHLY, CDR2 FYNNEI. The CDR3 protein is CAKSGWDTQYF. The CDR3 DNA reads TGTGCCAAATCGGGTTGGGATACGCAGTATTTT.

The chain has TRBV4-3 and TRBJ1-1; D is perhaps TRBD1 (5 bases). V lost 0 bases to trimming and J lost 1 base, with 12 bases between them. This CDR3 comprises 16 residues. CDR1 LGHNA and CDR2 YSLEER come from the germline V gene. The CDR3 coding sequence is TGCGCCAGCAGCCAAGATTTTGCCCAGGGGAACACTGAAGCTTTCTTT. Translating gives CASSQDFAQGNTEAFF.

This clone was detected only a few times. This CDR3 is also generated by other DNA sequences in the sample. This chain connects TRBV5-1 to TRBJ1-1, with 11 bases that match TRBD1. The germline CDR1 and CDR2 sequences are SGHRS and YFSETQ. This CDR3 comprises 14 residues. V gave up 4 bases and J gave up 8 bases; unmatched junction bases: 7. The CDR3: CASSGQGALTEAFF. The DNA of the CDR3 is TGCGCCAGCAGCGGACAGGGGGCATTAACCGAAGCTTTCTTT.

This chain connects TRBV7-9 to TRBJ2-2, with a weak D call TRBD2 (6 bases). This CDR3 region has 14 residues. V gave up 11 bases and J gave up 2 bases, with 15 bases separating them. CDR1 and CDR2 (germline): SEHNR, FQNEAQ (reference sequence). The CDR3 reads CAGQVGGNTGELFF. The CDR3 DNA is TGTGCCGGACAAGTGGGAGGAAACACCGGGGAGCTGTTTTTT.

Notes on this clone: One end of the junction varies from germline; a read error may be responsible. The rearrangement joins TRBV7-7 to TRBJ1-1; no clear D. CDR3 length: 13 amino acids. Germline V gene data show CDR1 as SSHAT and CDR2 as FNYEAQ (reference sequence). The CDR3 here is CASSLDYNTEAFF. The CDR3 nucleotides read TGTGCTAGCAGCTTAGATTATAACACTGAAGCTTTCTTT.

V and J are TRBV2 and TRBJ2-3; D perhaps matches TRBD1 (7 bases). The V gene lost 4 bases and the J gene lost 1 base, with 15 bases spanning the gap. There are 16 residues in the CDR3. Germline V gene data show CDR1 as SNHLY and CDR2 as FYNNEI. CDR3 nucleotide sequence: TGTGCCAGCAGTGCACCGCAGGGGGGAGGCACAGATACGCAGTATTTT. It translates to CASSAPQGGGTDTQYF.

The rearrangement joins TRBV28 to TRBJ1-1; D not certain. The CDR3 runs 15 residues. CDR1 and CDR2 from the germline V gene are MDHEN and SYDVKM. V was shortened by 4 bases and J by 6 bases, with 18 bases between the two germline ends. The CDR3 nucleotides are TGTGCCAGCAGTTCTGCTTCACATGGTAGGGCTGAAGCTTTCTTT. This sequence encodes CASSSASHGRAEAFF.

This clone was seen once. This rearrangement joins TRBV6-5 to TRBJ1-2; D perhaps matches TRBD1 (5 bases). CDR3 length: 15 residues. Germline V lookup: CDR1 MNHEY, CDR2 SVGAGI. V was cut by 8 bases and J by 1 base, with 17 bases left in between. The CDR3 DNA is TGTGCCAGCGCGGCAGGGCCGGGTCATAACTATGGCTACACCTTC. Translation: CASAAGPGHNYGYTF.

The rearrangement uses TRBV4-3 and TRBJ2-7; D remains ambiguous. CDR3 length equals 15 residues. CDR1 is LGHNA, CDR2 YSLEER, per germline. The ends were cut back, 0 bases at V and 4 bases at J, with 13 bases in the middle. CDR3 sequence reads: CASSQDFRVGYEQYF. In DNA, the CDR3 is TGCGCCAGCAGCCAAGATTTTAGGGTAGGTTACGAGCAGTACTTC.